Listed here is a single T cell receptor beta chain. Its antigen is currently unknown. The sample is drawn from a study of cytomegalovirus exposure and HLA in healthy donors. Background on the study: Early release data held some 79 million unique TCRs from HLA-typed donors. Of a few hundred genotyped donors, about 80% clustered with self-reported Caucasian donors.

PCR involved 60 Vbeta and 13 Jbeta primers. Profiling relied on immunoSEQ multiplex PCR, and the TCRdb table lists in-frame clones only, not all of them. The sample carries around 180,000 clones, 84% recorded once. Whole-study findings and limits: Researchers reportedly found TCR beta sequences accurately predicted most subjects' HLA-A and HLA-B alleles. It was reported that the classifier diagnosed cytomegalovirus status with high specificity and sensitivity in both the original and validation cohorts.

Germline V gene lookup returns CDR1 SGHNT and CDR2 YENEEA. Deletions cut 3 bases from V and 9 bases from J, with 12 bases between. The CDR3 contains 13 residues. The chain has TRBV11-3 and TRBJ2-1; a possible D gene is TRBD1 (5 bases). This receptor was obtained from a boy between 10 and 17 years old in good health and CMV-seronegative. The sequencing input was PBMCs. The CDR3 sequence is CASSLTARLEQFF. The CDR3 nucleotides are TGTGCCAGCAGCTTGACAGCCCGCCTTGAGCAGTTCTTC.